The source of this T cell receptor (beta chain) is a study of vaccination and CD4 T cells after COVID-19. Study summary: The authors exposed cells to overlapping spike peptides derived from SARS-CoV-2, HCoV-NL63, HCoV-OC43 and HCoV-229E.

V was shortened by 5 bases and J by 4 bases, with 13 bases between the two germline ends. Germline V gives CDR1 SGHVS, CDR2 FQNEAQ. The CDR3 loop spans 14 amino acids. Treatment meaning: approximately nine-day PBMC culture with coronavirus spike peptide pools or control peptides (ViraFEST assay). It was before the COVID-19 pandemic (2011-2018) that the unexposed donor's CD4+ T cells were collected. Peptide pools at approximately 9.9 ug/ml and IL-2 at about 9.6 IU/ml were added to cultures of a few million PBMCs per well. Oncomine TCR Beta short-read sequencing was applied to DNA from cultured CD4+ T cells. Investigators isolated genomic DNA from cultured CD4+ T cells. TCRdb fed the PCR reads into MiXCR, producing one record per CDR3 protein. The data contain approximately 10,000 distinct CDR3 sequences, 30% to 40% of them seen just once; the ten biggest clones take up around 20%. This clonotype has only a few counts. Antigen: not known.

V and J are TRBV7-8 and TRBJ2-3; D is unresolved. The sequence was collected from a human donor in good health. The sample consisted of CD4+ T cells from blood, cultured in vitro. The CDR3 coding sequence is TGTGCCAGCAGCGCCTCCAATTACGCAGATACGCAGTATTTT. Residues: CASSASNYADTQYF.